This TCR beta chain stems from a study of T cells in tumors after PD-1 blockade. At the level of the study: Either cemiplimab 350 mg every 2 weeks or pembrolizumab 200 mg every 3 weeks was given. A subset received ongoing vismodegib 150 mg daily alongside anti-PD-1 therapy. Broader study findings: Peripheral recruitment is suggested, as some novel exhausted tumor clones were in pre-treatment blood.

Germline CDR1 SEHNR, CDR2 FQNEAQ (reference sequence). The CDR3 runs 15 residues. Trimming removed 5 bases at V and 4 bases at J, with 12 bases between. Method: immunoSEQ multiplex PCR; TCRdb's copy keeps in-frame clones and lacks some. The data show fewer than 55,000 clones, with over 70% seen just once and approximately 4.1% held by the top ten. This clone was counted between two and nine times. Its antigen is currently unknown. This TCR was recovered from a human donor with basal cell carcinoma. This sequence joins TRBV7-9 and TRBJ1-6; no reliable D call. Specimen: PBMCs, collected before anti-PD-1 treatment. This CDR3 is CASSRQGYYNSPLHF. DNA for the CDR3: TGTGCCAGCAGCCGTCAAGGTTATTATAATTCACCCCTCCACTTT.